This T cell receptor (beta chain) is drawn from a study of Tregs in tolerant kidney transplant recipients. Profiling relied on immunoSEQ multiplex PCR, and the TCRdb table lists in-frame clones only, not all of them. This sample yields 240,000 or so clones, of which around 81% are seen a single time; around 0.68% belongs to the top ten. From germline, CDR1 is LNHDA and CDR2 SQIVND (reference sequence). After removal of 6 bases from V and 0 bases from J, the junction contained 5 bases not matched to a gene. CDR3 length: 15 residues. Sequencing input: CD4+ T cells from blood. The chain uses TRBV19 and TRBJ1-2; 9 bases fit TRBD1. The clonotype originates from a human donor in good health. CDR3 coding DNA: TGTGCCAGTAGCCCAAGACAGGGGGCTAACTATGGCTACACCTTC. Translated: CASSPRQGANYGYTF.